This TCR beta chain was recorded in a study of CD8+ T cells in alopecia areata. Treatment described: oral pan-JAK inhibitor, 5-10 mg twice daily. Investigators isolated RNA and reverse transcribed it into cDNA to act as the sequencing template. TCRdb keeps only in-frame clones here, not all; method: immunoSEQ multiplex PCR. The sample contains approximately 180,000 clones, roughly 60% of which appear only once. This CDR3 has 14 amino acids. Per germline, CDR1 SQVTM and CDR2 ANQGSEA. The V end was cut by 1 base, the J end by 0 bases, with 9 bases between. This TCR was sampled from a human donor with alopecia areata. The J gene is TRBJ1-1, the V gene TRBV29-1; D remains ambiguous. Sequencing used CD4+ T cells sorted from blood, obtained at week 24, from a patient treated with tofacitinib. CDR3 protein: CSVEGGTMNTEAFF. The CDR3 DNA follows: TGCAGCGTTGAAGGTGGTACCATGAACACTGAAGCTTTCTTT.